Presented here are 17 T cell receptor beta chains from one specimen sequenced in a study of cytomegalovirus exposure and HLA in healthy donors. Primers for the PCR totalled 60 Vbeta and 13 Jbeta. Profiled with immunoSEQ multiplex PCR; TCRdb holds only in-frame clones, not every one. The sample yields about 250,000 clones, around 90% seen once. The sample was PBMCs. The receptors come from a girl aged 2-9 years in good health and CMV-seronegative.

The rearrangement uses TRBV6-4 and TRBJ2-1; 9 bases fit TRBD2. The CDR3 is 15 amino acids. Germline CDR1 and CDR2: MRHNA and SNTAGT. J gave up 7 bases and V 4 bases, and 8 bases lay outside the gene matches. CDR3 amino acids: CASSGKAGGTNEQFF. The CDR3 nucleotides read TGTGCCAGCAGTGGGAAAGCGGGGGGTACTAATGAGCAGTTCTTC.

The gene calls are TRBV7-9 and TRBJ2-5, with 7 bases matching TRBD2. The DNA end is more similar to TRBJ2-7, so the J call may be wrong. CDR1 is SEHNR and CDR2 is FQNEAQ in the germline V gene (reference sequence). The CDR3 runs to 12 residues. The CDR3 DNA is TGTGCCAGCAGCCCAACGGGGGGCGAGCAGTACTTC. Its translation: CASSPTGGEQYF.

This rearrangement joins TRBV21-1 to TRBJ1-1; TRBD1 is the table's D call, not checked against the DNA. TRBV21-1 is tagged as a pseudogene. This CDR3 has 12 residues. The CDR3 sequence: CASKTGVTEAFF. In DNA, the CDR3 is TGTGCCAGTAAGACAGGGGTCACTGAAGCTTTCTTT.

The chain employs TRBV19 and TRBJ2-5; the match to TRBD1 covers 11 bases. The CDR3 sequence is 14 residues long. The V gene's germline CDR1 is LNHDA and CDR2 SQIVND (reference sequence). V gave up 3 bases and J gave up 6 bases; unmatched junction bases: 3. The CDR3 sequence is CASSIGTGGQTQYF. Written as DNA, the CDR3 is TGTGCCAGTAGTATCGGGACAGGGGGACAGACCCAGTACTTC.

This clone has only one observation. Germline and junction disagree at one end, which may indicate a read error. The rearrangement links TRBV6-6 to TRBJ2-7; 13 nucleotides match TRBD2. This CDR3 is 14 amino acids long. From germline, CDR1 is MNHNY and CDR2 SVGAGI (reference sequence). The CDR3 here is CASSYSRTSGRVNF. In DNA form, the CDR3 reads TGTGCCAGCAGTTACTCGAGAACTAGCGGGAGGGTAAACTTC.

The V gene is TRBV20-1, the J gene TRBJ1-4, with D unresolved. Looked up from germline, CDR1 is DFQATT and CDR2 is SNEGSKA (reference sequence). The V end lost 5 bases, the J end lost 8 bases, and 6 bases lay between the germline ends. There are 10 residues in the CDR3. The CDR3 DNA reads TGCAGTGCTCTCCGGGAAAAACTGTTTTTT. Its protein is CSALREKLFF.

A few counts support this clone. The chain carries TRBV19 and TRBJ1-1; a weak D match, TRBD1 (6 bases). CDR3 size: 12 residues. Trimming removed 3 bases from V and 7 bases from J, with 9 bases in between. Germline V CDR1 and CDR2: LNHDA, SQIVND (reference sequence). CDR3 sequence: CASSIRGLEAFF. The CDR3 DNA reads as TGTGCCAGTAGTATCAGGGGTCTTGAAGCTTTCTTT.

The chain joins TRBV6-1 to TRBJ2-1; 11 bases line up with TRBD2. There are 15 residues in the CDR3. V trimming: 2 bases; J trimming: 11 bases; junction bases outside the gene matches: 8. CDR1 and CDR2 from the germline V gene are MNHNS and SASEGT. The CDR3 loop is CASSELASGRLQQFF. The CDR3 DNA sequence: TGTGCCAGCAGTGAACTGGCTAGCGGGAGGTTACAGCAGTTCTTC.

Notes on this clone: In the same sample, other DNA sequences code for this CDR3. CDR3 nucleotides: TGCGCCAGCAGTCCACTCCTCGGCGGGGCAGGAAGCTCTGGGGCCAACGTCCTGACTTTC. As protein: CASSPLLGGAGSSGANVLTF. This chain links TRBV5-1 with TRBJ2-6; maybe TRBD2 (6 bases). CDR1 and CDR2 (germline): SGHRS, YFSETQ. Trimming cost V 5 bases and J 0 bases, with 24 bases left between them. The CDR3 length is 20 residues. Combining the CDR3 with reference TRBV5-1 and TRBJ2-6 gives the whole variable domain KAGVTQTPRYLIKTRGQQVTLSCSPISGHRSVSWYQQTPGQGLQFLFEYFSETQRNKGNFPGRFSGRQFSNSRSEMNVSTLELGDSALYLCASSPLLGGAGSSGANVLTFGAGSRLTVL.

With regard to this clone: Other DNA sequences in the same sample also yield this CDR3. The rearrangement links TRBV5-1 to TRBJ2-5; D remains unclear. This CDR3 is built from 12 residues. CDR1 SGHRS and CDR2 YFSETQ come from the germline V gene. V gave up 5 bases and J gave up 2 bases, with 7 bases separating them. Here the CDR3 DNA reads TGCGCCAGCAGTCTACTACAAGAGACCCAGTACTTC. Its translation is CASSLLQETQYF.

The rearrangement joins TRBV11-3 to TRBJ1-6, with 8 bases matching TRBD1. Looked up from germline, CDR1 is SGHNT and CDR2 is YENEEA. This CDR3 contains 16 residues. V shed 5 bases and J 9 bases; nucleotides not matched to a gene: 12. CDR3 protein: CASSTAQGEQGSPLHF. As DNA, the CDR3 is TGTGCCAGCAGCACCGCACAGGGGGAACAGGGTTCACCCCTCCACTTT. Looking up the rest from reference TRBV11-3 and TRBJ1-6 gives the full variable domain: EAGVVQSPRYKIIEKKQPVAFWCNPISGHNTLYWYLQNLGQGPELLIRYENEEAVDDSQLPKDRFSAERLKGVDSTLKIQPAELGDSAVYLCASSTAQGEQGSPLHFGNGTRLTVT.

This chain joins TRBV27 and TRBJ1-2; 9 nucleotides line up with TRBD1. The CDR3 is 16 residues long. Trimming took 5 bases from V and 7 from J; bases not matched to a gene: 14. Germline CDR1 is MNHEY and CDR2 is SMNVEV (reference sequence). In nucleotides, the CDR3 is TGTGCCAGCAGTCTCAGACGTCCGGGACAGGGCAGTGGCTACACCTTC. Translating it yields CASSLRRPGQGSGYTF.

The V gene is TRBV4-2, the J gene TRBJ2-5; 8 bases are shared with TRBD2. The closer fit of TRBJ2-7 to the DNA end suggests the J call may be wrong. The germline V gene has CDR1 LGHNA and CDR2 YNFKEQ. The CDR3 covers 15 residues. CDR3 protein: CASSQFGTSLYEQYF. The CDR3 DNA follows: TGTGCCAGCAGCCAATTCGGGACTAGTCTCTACGAGCAGTACTTC.

This chain connects TRBV19 to TRBJ2-1; maybe TRBD1 (6 bases). Trimming left V 3 bases short and J 2 bases short, with 11 bases between. Per the germline V gene, CDR1 is LNHDA and CDR2 is SQIVND (reference sequence). The CDR3 contains 15 residues. The CDR3 spells CASSMNGQTYNEQFF. The CDR3, as DNA: TGTGCCAGTAGTATGAACGGACAGACCTACAATGAGCAGTTCTTC.

This clone showed up just once. The chain links TRBV28 to TRBJ2-1; 7 nucleotides agree with TRBD2. Per germline, CDR1 MDHEN and CDR2 SYDVKM. V shed 2 bases and J 3 bases; nucleotides not matched to a gene: 4. The CDR3 is 15 residues long. As DNA, the CDR3 is TGTGCCAGCAGTTTAGGACTAGTAGGCTACAATGAGCAGTTCTTC. Encoded protein: CASSLGLVGYNEQFF.

V is TRBV4-2 and J is TRBJ2-7; D is perhaps TRBD2 (5 bases). The CDR3 sequence is 14 residues long. V was clipped by 0 bases and J by 7 bases, with 13 bases between them. Germline lookup yields CDR1 LGHNA and CDR2 YNFKEQ. The CDR3 loop reads CASSQDLASWEQYF. CDR3 in DNA: TGTGCCAGCAGCCAAGATCTGGCTAGCTGGGAGCAGTACTTC.

The J gene is TRBJ1-5, the V gene TRBV28, with D tentatively TRBD1 (5 bases). V lost 4 bases and J lost 7, with 5 bases in between. The CDR3 has 11 residues. Looked up from germline, CDR1 is MDHEN and CDR2 is SYDVKM. For the CDR3, the DNA is TGTGCCAGCAGTTCAGGGCAGCCCCAGCATTTT. This sequence encodes CASSSGQPQHF. The entire variable domain, with the rest obtained from reference TRBV28 and TRBJ1-5, is as follows: DVKVTQSSRYLVKRTGEKVFLECVQDMDHENMFWYRQDPGLGLRLIYFSYDVKMKEKGDIPEGYSVSREKKERFSLILESASTNQTSMYLCASSSGQPQHFGDGTRLSIL.